The 27 T cell receptor beta chains in this list originate from one sample, sequenced in a study of blood T cells in healthy people across ages. A second about 7 to 11 cycle PCR used barcoded and J-beta primers. TCRdb independently ran MiXCR on the 5' RACE reads; one entry per CDR3 protein. The sample has about 720,000 distinct CDR3 sequences; 22% are singletons. Sequencing was performed on blood. These receptors all come from a man aged 65 to 85 in good health.

The chain uses TRBV20-1 and TRBJ2-3; tentative D call: TRBD2 (6 bases). The CDR3 covers 13 residues. Trimming pared 3 bases from V and 2 bases from J, leaving 9 bases between. Germline V gene lookup returns CDR1 DFQATT and CDR2 SNEGSKA (reference sequence). The DNA for the CDR3 is TGCAGTGCTAGGGGGAGGTACACAGATACGCAGTATTTT. This sequence encodes CSARGRYTDTQYF.

The rearrangement uses TRBV5-1 and TRBJ1-2; no clear D. In germline, CDR1 is SGHRS, CDR2 YFSETQ. The CDR3 has 14 amino acids. V dropped 3 bases and J dropped 4 bases, with 13 bases sitting between them. As DNA, the CDR3 is TGCGCCAGCAGCTCTGACGGGGAGTCCTATGGCTACACCTTC. It encodes CASSSDGESYGYTF.

Note on this clonotype: One end of the junction varies from germline; a read error may be responsible. The gene calls are TRBV13 and TRBJ2-3; 8 bases map to TRBD1. Germline CDR1 reads PRHDT; CDR2 reads FYEKMQ (reference sequence). CDR3 length: 16 amino acids. The CDR3 coding sequence is TGTGCCAGCAGCTGGTGGACAGGGAAGAACACAGATACGCAGTGTTTT. This encodes CASSWWTGKNTDTQCF.

The V call is TRBV7-2, the J call TRBJ2-3, with 7 bases lining up with TRBD2. The germline gives CDR1 SGHTA, CDR2 FQGNSA. The V and J ends lost 1 base and 0 bases, in that order; junction bases with no gene match: 1. There are 15 residues in the CDR3. The CDR3 loop reads CASSLEGLSTDTQYF. The CDR3 DNA sequence: TGTGCCAGCAGCTTAGAGGGACTAAGCACAGATACGCAGTATTTT. The whole variable domain, remainder taken from reference TRBV7-2 and TRBJ2-3, is GAGVSQSPSNKVTEKGKDVELRCDPISGHTALYWYRQSLGQGLEFLIYFQGNSAPDKSGLPSDRFSAERTGGSVSTLTIQRTQQEDSAVYLCASSLEGLSTDTQYFGPGTRLTVL.

This clonotype came up many times. The chain links TRBV6-2 or TRBV6-3 to TRBJ2-7, with D perhaps assigned TRBD1 or TRBD2 (5 bases each). This CDR3 contains 12 residues. Looked up from germline, CDR1 is MNHEY and CDR2 is SVGEGT. The CDR3 here is CASGGIPYEQYV. The CDR3 DNA is TGTGCCAGCGGGGGAATACCCTACGAGCAATACGTC.

This clonotype was observed a few times. V gene TRBV11-2 combines with J gene TRBJ2-1, with 10 bases aligning to TRBD2. The germline V gene has CDR1 SGHAT and CDR2 FQNNGV. With V trimmed by 5 bases and J by 4 bases, 8 bases remained unmatched. The CDR3 length is 16 residues. The CDR3 spells CASSRATAGGYNEQFF. CDR3 coding DNA: TGTGCCAGCAGCCGAGCGACAGCGGGGGGGTACAATGAGCAGTTCTTC. Filled out from reference TRBV11-2 and TRBJ2-1, the complete variable domain reads EAGVAQSPRYKIIEKRQSVAFWCNPISGHATLYWYQQILGQGPKLLIQFQNNGVVDDSQLPKDRFSAERLKGVDSTLKIQPAKLEDSAVYLCASSRATAGGYNEQFFGPGTRLTVL.

The chain employs TRBV20-1 and TRBJ1-5; D is unresolved. The length of the CDR3 is 14 residues. Trimming shortened V by 2 bases and J by 0 bases, and 8 bases separated the two germline ends. The germline V gene has CDR1 DFQATT and CDR2 SNEGSKA (reference sequence). In DNA, the CDR3 is TGCAGTGCTAGAAAGGCGTATAGCAATCAGCCCCAGCATTTT. Its protein product is CSARKAYSNQPQHF.

This clonotype was seen only a few times. The CDR3 loop is CSVRTQGSSYEQYF. The CDR3 DNA reads as TGCAGCGTCCGCACACAGGGGAGCTCCTACGAGCAGTACTTC. The chain has TRBV29-1 and TRBJ2-5; TRBD1 matches at 7 bases. The DNA matches TRBJ2-7 better at its end, which makes the J call doubtful. This CDR3 region has 14 residues. The germline V gene has CDR1 SQVTM and CDR2 ANQGSEA.

This clonotype has only a few counts. CDR3 region: CASSPLLRVNEKLFF. CDR3 DNA: TGTGCCAGCAGTCCCCTCCTCCGCGTTAATGAAAAACTGTTTTTT. This sequence joins TRBV28 and TRBJ1-4; D unresolved. The CDR3 extends over 15 amino acids. V lost 5 bases, J lost 4 bases, and 14 bases lay in between. From germline, CDR1 is MDHEN and CDR2 SYDVKM. Complete variable domain (other parts from reference TRBV28 and TRBJ1-4): DVKVTQSSRYLVKRTGEKVFLECVQDMDHENMFWYRQDPGLGLRLIYFSYDVKMKEKGDIPEGYSVSREKKERFSLILESASTNQTSMYLCASSPLLRVNEKLFFGSGTQLSVL.

The chain joins TRBV6-1 to TRBJ1-2; TRBD1 aligns across 9 bases. The CDR3 contains 16 residues. CDR1 is MNHNS and CDR2 is SASEGT in the germline V gene. V was clipped by 2 bases and J by 4 bases; unmatched bases: 8. The CDR3 reads CASSEPPGQGVYGYTF. For the CDR3, the DNA is TGTGCCAGCAGTGAACCACCGGGACAGGGAGTCTATGGCTACACCTTC.

This clonotype showed up just a few times. This rearrangement joins TRBV20-1 to TRBJ1-1, with D possibly matching TRBD1 (5 bases). The CDR3 contains 15 residues. Trimming removed 1 base at V and 0 bases at J, with 12 bases between. CDR1 and CDR2 (germline): DFQATT, SNEGSKA (reference sequence). CDR3 in amino acids: CSARAVGRLNTEAFF. The CDR3 bases are TGCAGTGCTAGAGCCGTGGGACGGTTGAACACTGAAGCTTTCTTT.

This clonotype was detected only a few times. The gene calls are TRBV2 and TRBJ2-1; TRBD1 is a possible D gene (5 bases). The better agreement between TRBJ2-5 and the DNA end casts doubt on the J call. CDR1 SNHLY and CDR2 FYNNEI come from the germline V gene. This CDR3 is built from 14 residues. CDR3 residues: CASSRGSTQETQYF. The CDR3, as DNA: TGTGCCAGCAGTAGGGGCTCCACCCAAGAGACCCAGTACTTC.

This clonotype was seen only a few times. The chain is built from TRBV12-3 or TRBV12-4 and TRBJ2-7; D unclear. Trimming pared 6 bases from V and 2 bases from J, leaving 17 bases between. The CDR3 is 15 amino acids. CDR3 residues: CASSSLLVEPYEQYF. The CDR3 DNA is TGTGCCAGCAGCTCCCTACTCGTGGAGCCCTACGAGCAGTACTTC.

This clonotype has a handful of counts. V gene TRBV12-3 or TRBV12-4 combines with J gene TRBJ2-3, with 9 bases that match TRBD2. CDR3 length: 16 residues. V gave up 5 bases and J gave up 2 bases; unmatched junction bases: 8. The CDR3: CASSPTGTSFTDTQYF. CDR3 DNA: TGTGCCAGCAGTCCGACCGGGACTAGCTTCACAGATACGCAGTATTTT.

V is TRBV10-3 and J is TRBJ2-7; D gene ambiguous. CDR1 ENHRY and CDR2 SYGVKD come from the germline V gene. The V gene lost 3 bases and the J gene lost 6 bases, with 12 bases spanning the gap. This CDR3 is built from 13 residues. CDR3 sequence (DNA): TGTGCCATCAGTGAAGTTGTCCTGGGCGAGCAGTACGTC. Its protein product is CAISEVVLGEQYV.

The chain recombines TRBV5-1 with TRBJ2-1, with D unclear. The CDR3 totals 16 residues. Per germline, CDR1 SGHRS and CDR2 YFSETQ. Trimming stripped 0 bases from V and 2 bases from J, with 12 bases between. The CDR3 bases are TGCGCCAGCAGCTTGGGCCTTGGCGCCCCCTACAATGAGCAGTTCTTC. This sequence encodes CASSLGLGAPYNEQFF.

The chain recombines TRBV3-1 with TRBJ1-2; D unclear. V dropped 5 bases and J dropped 0 bases, with 13 bases sitting between them. CDR1 and CDR2 (germline): LGHDT, YNNKEL (reference sequence). The CDR3 totals 15 residues. The CDR3 coding sequence is TGTGCCAGCAGCTCAAGTTCGGATTCTAACTATGGCTACACCTTC. It specifies CASSSSSDSNYGYTF.

This clonotype was picked up a small number of times. The chain couples TRBV12-3 or TRBV12-4 to TRBJ2-7; 13 bases agree with TRBD2. V dropped 6 bases and J dropped 1; count of bases not matched to a gene: 6. This CDR3 spans 16 amino acids. Written as DNA, the CDR3 is TGTGCCAGCAGGTCGGGACTAGCGGGGCCTTCCTACGAGCAGTACTTC. It specifies CASRSGLAGPSYEQYF.

The chain couples TRBV5-6 to TRBJ1-6; 8 nucleotides line up with TRBD1. This CDR3 has 15 residues. Trimming took 4 bases from V and 7 from J; bases not matched to a gene: 7. The germline V gene encodes CDR1 SGHDT and CDR2 YYEEEE. CDR3: CASSQTDRANSPLHF. The CDR3 nucleotides read TGTGCCAGCAGCCAAACGGACAGGGCGAATTCACCCCTCCACTTT.

This clonotype was detected many times. The V gene is TRBV5-1, the J gene TRBJ2-5; 9 nucleotides align to TRBD1. Germline assignment: CDR1 SGHRS and CDR2 YFSETQ. This CDR3 has 14 amino acids. Germline trimming cut 4 bases from V and 6 bases from J; bases unmatched to any gene: 7. CDR3 DNA: TGCGCCAGCAGCCCTACAGGGGGCGAAAAGACCCAGTACTTC. Its translation: CASSPTGGEKTQYF. The whole variable domain, filled in from reference TRBV5-1 and TRBJ2-5, reads KAGVTQTPRYLIKTRGQQVTLSCSPISGHRSVSWYQQTPGQGLQFLFEYFSETQRNKGNFPGRFSGRQFSNSRSEMNVSTLELGDSALYLCASSPTGGEKTQYFGPGTRLLVL.

A word on this clonotype: A much larger clone is a single base away; this may be a read error. This rearrangement joins TRBV7-9 to TRBJ2-1, with 7 bases identical to TRBD2. In germline, CDR1 is SEHNR, CDR2 FQNEAQ (reference sequence). The CDR3 loop spans 14 amino acids. The CDR3 DNA follows: TGTGCCAGCGGCTTTGGCCTAGCGGCTTATGAGCAGTTCTTC. As protein: CASGFGLAAYEQFF.

This clonotype came up a few times. The genes are TRBV12-3 or TRBV12-4 and TRBJ1-3; D unclear. This CDR3 spans 14 amino acids. V was cut by 6 bases and J by 5 bases, with 14 bases left in between. The CDR3 is CASSWAEWRNTIYF. Here the CDR3 DNA reads TGTGCCAGCAGCTGGGCCGAGTGGCGAAACACCATATATTTT.

The CDR3 nucleotides are TGTGCCAGCAGTTGGGCCCGTTTCGGCTACGAGCAGTACGTC. Its translation: CASSWARFGYEQYV. The rearrangement joins TRBV28 to TRBJ2-1; D gene ambiguous. The J call may be wrong; the DNA end is better matched by TRBJ2-7. This CDR3 has 14 amino acids. The germline gives CDR1 MDHEN, CDR2 SYDVKM.

The genes are TRBV14 and TRBJ1-1; possible D gene TRBD1, 5 bases. Germline lookup yields CDR1 SGHDN and CDR2 FVKESK. V was cut by 5 bases and J by 5 bases, with 18 bases left in between. The CDR3 loop spans 15 amino acids. CDR3 bases: TGTGCCAGCAGCAAGGTGTCCGGGGCGCGAACTGAAGCTTTCTTT. Translating gives CASSKVSGARTEAFF.

There are a few counts of this clonotype. V usage is TRBV4-2 and J usage is TRBJ1-2; 8 positions agree with TRBD1. CDR1 is LGHNA and CDR2 is YNFKEQ in the germline V gene. The CDR3 covers 17 residues. V trimming: 0 bases; J trimming: 4 bases; junction bases outside the gene matches: 10. This CDR3 reads CASSQEGLRQGAYGYTF. In DNA form, the CDR3 reads TGTGCCAGCAGCCAAGAGGGCCTGAGGCAGGGGGCCTATGGCTACACCTTC.

This clonotype was seen more than once but under ten times. The V gene is TRBV20-1, the J gene TRBJ1-6; D remains ambiguous. This CDR3 spans 13 amino acids. V was cut by 3 bases and J by 0 bases, with 3 bases left in between. The germline V gene encodes CDR1 DFQATT and CDR2 SNEGSKA (reference sequence). The CDR3 DNA follows: TGCAGTGCTAGGGGCTCCTATAATTCACCCCTCCACTTT. Residues: CSARGSYNSPLHF.

This clonotype came up a few times. The chain carries TRBV20-1 and TRBJ2-3; no reliable D call. The CDR3 has 12 residues. Germline V gives CDR1 DFQATT, CDR2 SNEGSKA (reference sequence). V lost 0 bases and J 4 bases, leaving 5 bases between the germline ends. CDR3 region: CSARDWADTQYF. As DNA, the CDR3 is TGCAGTGCTAGAGATTGGGCAGATACGCAGTATTTT.